The present T cell receptor (beta chain) was sequenced within a study of blood T cell repertoires in COVID-19. Background on the study: From the United States, Italy and Spain came samples of acute and convalescent COVID-19. PBMCs, B-cell-depleted T cells, or T cells provided the cDNA or gDNA that made up the material.

This clone came up once. Original handling: By means of reference gene primer amplification, nucleated cell counts were estimated. The method was immunoSEQ multiplex PCR; TCRdb's version includes in-frame clones alone and lacks a portion of them. V and J calls and clone size are as listed in that table; D and trimming were resolved from the DNA. In the table there are more than 110,000 clones, 85% to 90% of which are singletons. CDR1 KGHSH and CDR2 LQKENI come from the germline V gene. Germline trimming cut 6 bases from V and 4 bases from J; bases unmatched to any gene: 6. This CDR3 spans 15 amino acids.

Sequenced material: peripheral blood. V is TRBV18 and J is TRBJ2-1; 10 nucleotides line up with TRBD2. The clonotype comes from an elderly woman with acute or convalescent COVID-19. CDR3 protein: CASSQLAGDYNEQFF. CDR3 sequence (DNA): TGTGCCAGCTCTCAGCTAGCGGGGGATTACAATGAGCAGTTCTTC. The whole variable domain, filled in from reference TRBV18 and TRBJ2-1, reads NAGVMQNPRHLVRRRGQEARLRCSPMKGHSHVYWYRQLPEEGLKFMVYLQKENIIDESGMPKERFSAEFPKEGPSILRIQQVVRGDSAAYFCASSQLAGDYNEQFFGPGTRLTVL.